The 9 T cell receptor beta chains below come from one sample, sequenced in a study of blood T cell repertoires in COVID-19. Using immunoSEQ multiplex PCR, the repertoire was profiled, and TCRdb retains in-frame clones only, with some absent. The table includes just under 150,000 clones, about four fifths detected once. The sample consisted of peripheral blood. The receptors were sampled from a human donor in a cohort sampled during active COVID-19.

The rearrangement links TRBV19 to TRBJ1-5; 7 bases are shared with TRBD1. The germline gives CDR1 LNHDA, CDR2 SQIVND (reference sequence). V lost 7 bases, J lost 4 bases, and 4 bases stayed unmatched. CDR3 length: 13 residues. The CDR3 reads CASTPGQNQPQHF. CDR3 bases: TGTGCCAGTACCCCGGGACAGAATCAGCCCCAGCATTTT. Complete variable domain (other parts from reference TRBV19 and TRBJ1-5): DGGITQSPKYLFRKEGQNVTLSCEQNLNHDAMYWYRQDPGQGLRLIYYSQIVNDFQKGDIAEGYSVSREKKESFPLTVTSAQKNPTAFYLCASTPGQNQPQHFGDGTRLSIL.

The chain has TRBV6-4 and TRBJ2-1; D is possibly TRBD2 (5 bases). This CDR3 is built from 14 residues. Germline-derived CDR1 and CDR2 are MRHNA and SNTAGT. Trimming removed 6 bases at V and 5 bases at J, with 14 bases between. CDR3: CASRVDYGDNEQFF. DNA for the CDR3: TGTGCCAGCAGAGTAGACTATGGGGACAATGAGCAGTTCTTC.

The chain has TRBV7-9 and TRBJ2-1, with 8 bases that match TRBD2. From germline, CDR1 is SEHNR and CDR2 FQNEAQ (reference sequence). The CDR3 runs 15 residues. V gave up 5 bases and J gave up 1 base; unmatched junction bases: 4. The CDR3 coding sequence is TGTGCCAGCAGCCATAGCGGGGCGTCCTACAATGAGCAGTTCTTC. This codes for CASSHSGASYNEQFF.

The rearrangement joins TRBV19 to TRBJ1-2; 8 bases are shared with TRBD1. The CDR3 covers 13 residues. Per germline, CDR1 LNHDA and CDR2 SQIVND (reference sequence). V lost 5 bases to trimming and J lost 4 bases; unmatched junction nucleotides: 3. The CDR3 reads CASSVDRVYGYTF. CDR3 DNA: TGTGCCAGTAGTGTGGACAGGGTCTATGGCTACACCTTC.

CDR3 sequence reads: CASSQRTAGVSYGYTF. As DNA, the CDR3 is TGTGCCAGCAGCCAGCGAACAGCAGGGGTTTCCTATGGCTACACCTTC. This chain joins TRBV5-5 and TRBJ1-2, with D perhaps TRBD1 (6 bases). Trimming pared 4 bases from V and 4 bases from J, leaving 20 bases between. The CDR3 has 16 residues. CDR1 and CDR2 (germline): SGHKS, YYEKEE (reference sequence).

This chain joins TRBV13 and TRBJ2-7; D not certain. This CDR3 region has 12 residues. Germline V gene sequence: CDR1 PRHDT, CDR2 FYEKMQ (reference sequence). V lost 5 bases and J 7 bases, leaving 12 bases between the germline ends. This chain's CDR3 is CASSLGTGEQYF. The CDR3 nucleotides read TGTGCCAGCAGCCTCGGAACCGGGGAGCAGTACTTC.

The CDR3 sequence is CASSVGGAGYTEAFF. CDR3 bases: TGTGCCAGCAGTGTCGGGGGGGCAGGGTACACTGAAGCTTTCTTT. The chain has TRBV2 and TRBJ1-1, with a weak D call TRBD1 (6 bases). Looked up from germline, CDR1 is SNHLY and CDR2 is FYNNEI. Trimming took off 4 bases at V and 3 bases at J, with 15 bases between the two ends. The CDR3 spans 15 residues.

The table lists this clone with a count of one. J is TRBJ2-6 and V is TRBV5-1; D may be TRBD1 (6 bases). The CDR3 is made up of 18 amino acids. V shed 4 bases and J shed 0 bases, with 17 bases lying between them. CDR1 is SGHRS, CDR2 YFSETQ, per germline. CDR3 DNA: TGCGCCAGCAGCCAGGTAGGACAGCCAGACTCTGGGGCCAACGTCCTGACTTTC. Protein product: CASSQVGQPDSGANVLTF.

CDR3: CASSLIQGAYNEQFF. The CDR3 region has the DNA TGTGCCAGCAGCTTAATCCAGGGGGCCTACAATGAGCAGTTCTTC. The chain recombines TRBV11-2 with TRBJ2-1, with 7 bases that match TRBD1. Germline assignment: CDR1 SGHAT and CDR2 FQNNGV. The CDR3 spans 15 residues. After removal of 2 bases from V and 2 bases from J, the junction contained 3 bases not matched to a gene.